This TCR beta chain was documented in a study of monozygotic twins with cystic fibrosis. Assay used: immunoSEQ multiplex PCR; TCRdb lists only in-frame clones, some missing. Of around 30,000 clones listed, 90% were seen once; the top ten hold about 0.54%. Deletions cut 0 bases from V and 3 bases from J, with 12 bases between. CDR3 length: 16 residues. Germline CDR1 is MNHNS and CDR2 is SASEGT. Sequencing used blood. This TCR derives from a girl aged 2 to 9 with cystic fibrosis. V is TRBV6-1 and J is TRBJ1-5; a possible D gene is TRBD1 (5 bases). The CDR3 DNA reads TGTGCCAGCAGTGAAGCGCGCGGGGCCAACAATCAGCCCCAGCATTTT. Translated, it gives CASSEARGANNQPQHF.